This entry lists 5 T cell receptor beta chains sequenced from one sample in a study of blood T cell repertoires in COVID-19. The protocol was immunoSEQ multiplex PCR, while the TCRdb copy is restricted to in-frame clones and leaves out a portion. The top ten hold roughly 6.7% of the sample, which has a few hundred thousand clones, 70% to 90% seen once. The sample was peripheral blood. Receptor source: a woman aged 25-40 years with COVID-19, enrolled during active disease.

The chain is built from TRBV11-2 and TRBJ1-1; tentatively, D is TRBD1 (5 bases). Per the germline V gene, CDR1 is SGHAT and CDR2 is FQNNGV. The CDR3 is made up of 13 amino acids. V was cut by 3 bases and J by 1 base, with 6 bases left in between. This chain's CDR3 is CASSFGQNTEAFF. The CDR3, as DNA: TGTGCCAGCAGCTTTGGACAGAACACTGAAGCTTTCTTT.

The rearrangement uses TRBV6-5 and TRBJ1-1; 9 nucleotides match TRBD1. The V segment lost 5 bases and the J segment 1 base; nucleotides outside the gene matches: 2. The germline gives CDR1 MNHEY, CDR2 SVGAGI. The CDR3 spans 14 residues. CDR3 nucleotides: TGTGCCAGCAGTCGACAGGGGGAGAACACTGAAGCTTTCTTT. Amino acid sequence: CASSRQGENTEAFF.

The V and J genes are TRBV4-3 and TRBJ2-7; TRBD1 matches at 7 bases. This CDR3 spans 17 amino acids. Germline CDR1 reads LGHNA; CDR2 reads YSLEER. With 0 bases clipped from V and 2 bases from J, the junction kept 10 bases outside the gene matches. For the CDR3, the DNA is TGCGCCAGCAGCCAAGAATTTGTTGGACAGGAAACCTACGAGCAGTACTTC. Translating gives CASSQEFVGQETYEQYF.

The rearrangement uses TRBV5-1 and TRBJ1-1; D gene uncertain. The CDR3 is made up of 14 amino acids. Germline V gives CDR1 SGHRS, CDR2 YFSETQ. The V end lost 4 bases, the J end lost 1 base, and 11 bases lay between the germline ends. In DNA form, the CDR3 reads TGCGCCAGCAGCCCAGACGGGTGGAACACTGAAGCTTTCTTT. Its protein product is CASSPDGWNTEAFF.

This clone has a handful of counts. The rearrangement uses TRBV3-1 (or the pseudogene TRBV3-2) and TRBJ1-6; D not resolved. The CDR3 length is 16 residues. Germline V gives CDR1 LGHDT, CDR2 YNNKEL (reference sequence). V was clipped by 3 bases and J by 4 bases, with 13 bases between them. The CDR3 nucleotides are TGTGCCAGCAGCCACAGCGCCACCTCTTATAATTCACCCCTCCACTTT. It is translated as CASSHSATSYNSPLHF.